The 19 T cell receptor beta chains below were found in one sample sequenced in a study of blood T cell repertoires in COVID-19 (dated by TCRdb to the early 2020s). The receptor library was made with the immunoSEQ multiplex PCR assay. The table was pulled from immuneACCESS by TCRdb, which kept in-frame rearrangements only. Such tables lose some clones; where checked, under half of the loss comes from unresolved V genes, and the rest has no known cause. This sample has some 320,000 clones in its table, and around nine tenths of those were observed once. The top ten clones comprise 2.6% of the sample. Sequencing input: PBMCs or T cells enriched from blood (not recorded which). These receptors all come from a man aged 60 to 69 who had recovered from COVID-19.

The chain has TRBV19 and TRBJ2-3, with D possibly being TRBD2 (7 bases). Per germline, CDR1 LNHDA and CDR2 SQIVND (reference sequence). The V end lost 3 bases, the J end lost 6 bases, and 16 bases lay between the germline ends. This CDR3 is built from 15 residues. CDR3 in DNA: TGTGCCAGTAGTATGGGGGGGCTATTTGCGGATACGCAGTATTTT. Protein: CASSMGGLFADTQYF. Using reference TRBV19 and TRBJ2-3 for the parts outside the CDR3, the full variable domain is DGGITQSPKYLFRKEGQNVTLSCEQNLNHDAMYWYRQDPGQGLRLIYYSQIVNDFQKGDIAEGYSVSREKKESFPLTVTSAQKNPTAFYLCASSMGGLFADTQYFGPGTRLTVL.

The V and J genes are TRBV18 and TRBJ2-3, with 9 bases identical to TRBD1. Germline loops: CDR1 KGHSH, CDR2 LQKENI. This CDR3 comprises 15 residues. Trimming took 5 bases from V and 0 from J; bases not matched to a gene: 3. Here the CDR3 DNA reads TGTGCCAGCTCATCAGGGACAGGGAGCACAGATACGCAGTATTTT. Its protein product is CASSSGTGSTDTQYF.

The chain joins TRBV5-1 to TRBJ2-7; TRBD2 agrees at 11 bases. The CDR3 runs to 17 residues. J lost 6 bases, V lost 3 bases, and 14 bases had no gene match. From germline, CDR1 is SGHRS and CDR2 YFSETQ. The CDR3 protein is CASSSAGLAGGIGEQYF. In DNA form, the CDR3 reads TGCGCCAGCAGCTCGGCGGGTCTAGCGGGAGGAATTGGCGAGCAGTACTTC.

CDR3 amino acids: CASSQGEFLYGYTF. The CDR3 region has the DNA TGCGCCAGCAGCCAAGGGGAGTTTCTCTATGGCTACACCTTC. The chain combines TRBV4-1 with TRBJ1-2, with no clear D. The germline V gene encodes CDR1 MGHRA and CDR2 YSYEKL. V was cut by 1 base and J by 4 bases, with 10 bases left in between. CDR3 size: 14 residues.

In nucleotides, the CDR3 is TGTGCCAGCAGCCAAGTCACTAGCGGGGGGGGAAACATTCAGTACTTC. Its translation is CASSQVTSGGGNIQYF. The rearrangement uses TRBV4-2 and TRBJ2-4; TRBD2 agrees at 13 bases. Germline trimming cut 1 base from V and 6 bases from J; bases unmatched to any gene: 3. The CDR3 sequence is 16 residues long. Germline lookup yields CDR1 LGHNA and CDR2 YNFKEQ.

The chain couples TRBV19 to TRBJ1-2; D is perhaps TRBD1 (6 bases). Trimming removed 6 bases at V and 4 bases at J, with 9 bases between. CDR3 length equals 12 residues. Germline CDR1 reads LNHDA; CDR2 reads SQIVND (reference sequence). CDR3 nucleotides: TGTGCCAGTAGGGGGGCGGGCTATGGCTACACCTTC. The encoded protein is CASRGAGYGYTF. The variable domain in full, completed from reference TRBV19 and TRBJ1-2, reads DGGITQSPKYLFRKEGQNVTLSCEQNLNHDAMYWYRQDPGQGLRLIYYSQIVNDFQKGDIAEGYSVSREKKESFPLTVTSAQKNPTAFYLCASRGAGYGYTFGSGTRLTVV.

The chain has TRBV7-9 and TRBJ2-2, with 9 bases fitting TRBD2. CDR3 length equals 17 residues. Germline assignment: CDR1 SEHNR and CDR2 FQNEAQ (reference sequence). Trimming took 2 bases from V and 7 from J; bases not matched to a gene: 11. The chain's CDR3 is CASSLHPGGRAFGELFF. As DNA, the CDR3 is TGTGCCAGCAGCTTACACCCAGGCGGGAGGGCCTTCGGGGAGCTGTTTTTT.

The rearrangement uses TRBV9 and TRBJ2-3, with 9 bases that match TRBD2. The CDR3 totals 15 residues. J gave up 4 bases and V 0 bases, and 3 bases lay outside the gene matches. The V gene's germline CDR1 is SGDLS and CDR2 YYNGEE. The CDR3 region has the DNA TGTGCCAGCAGCGTAGGCCGACTAGCGGCAGATACGCAGTATTTT. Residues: CASSVGRLAADTQYF.

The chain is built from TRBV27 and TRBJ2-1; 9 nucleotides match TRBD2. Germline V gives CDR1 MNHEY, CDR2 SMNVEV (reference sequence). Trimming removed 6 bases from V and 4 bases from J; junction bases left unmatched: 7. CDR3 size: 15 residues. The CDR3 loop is CASSRAGGGYNEQFF. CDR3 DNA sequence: TGTGCCAGCAGCCGAGCGGGGGGCGGGTACAATGAGCAGTTCTTC.

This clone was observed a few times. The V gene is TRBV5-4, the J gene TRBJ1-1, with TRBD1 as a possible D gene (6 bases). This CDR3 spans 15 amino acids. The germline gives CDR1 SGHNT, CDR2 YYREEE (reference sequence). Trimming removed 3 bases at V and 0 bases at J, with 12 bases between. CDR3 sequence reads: CASSWDQGLNTEAFF. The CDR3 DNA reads TGTGCCAGCAGCTGGGACCAGGGGTTGAACACTGAAGCTTTCTTT.

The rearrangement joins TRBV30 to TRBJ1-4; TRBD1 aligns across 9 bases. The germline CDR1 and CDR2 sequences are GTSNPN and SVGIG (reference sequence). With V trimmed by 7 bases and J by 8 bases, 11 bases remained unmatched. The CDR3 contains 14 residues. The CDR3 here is CASDVGQGGEKLFF. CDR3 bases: TGTGCCTCTGATGTGGGACAGGGCGGAGAAAAACTGTTTTTT.

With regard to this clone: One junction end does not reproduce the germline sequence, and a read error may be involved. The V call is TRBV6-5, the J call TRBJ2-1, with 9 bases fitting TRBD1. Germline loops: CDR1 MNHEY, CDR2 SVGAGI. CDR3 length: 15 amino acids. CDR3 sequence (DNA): TGTGCCAGCAGTTCCCGGGACAGGGATTACAGTGAGCAGTTCTTC. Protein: CASSSRDRDYSEQFF.

In nucleotides, the CDR3 is TGCGCCAGCAGCTTGGGAGTGCAGGGCACCGGGGAGCTGTTTTTT. It yields the protein CASSLGVQGTGELFF. This chain connects TRBV5-1 to TRBJ2-2; D possibly corresponds to TRBD1 (5 bases). CDR1 and CDR2 from the germline V gene are SGHRS and YFSETQ. V was trimmed by 0 bases and J by 4 bases, leaving 10 bases between them. The CDR3 has 15 residues.

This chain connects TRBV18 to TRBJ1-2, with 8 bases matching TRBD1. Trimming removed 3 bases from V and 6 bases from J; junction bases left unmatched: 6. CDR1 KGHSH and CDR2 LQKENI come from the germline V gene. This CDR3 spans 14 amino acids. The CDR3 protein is CASSPMTGAHGYTF. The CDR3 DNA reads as TGTGCCAGCTCACCCATGACAGGGGCCCATGGCTACACCTTC.

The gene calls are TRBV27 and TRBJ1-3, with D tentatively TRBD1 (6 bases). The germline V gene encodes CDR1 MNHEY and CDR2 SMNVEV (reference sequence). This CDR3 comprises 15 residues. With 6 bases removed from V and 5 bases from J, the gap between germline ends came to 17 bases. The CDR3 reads CASSNGTLRRNTIYF. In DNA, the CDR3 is TGTGCCAGCAGCAACGGGACACTCCGGCGAAACACCATATATTTT.

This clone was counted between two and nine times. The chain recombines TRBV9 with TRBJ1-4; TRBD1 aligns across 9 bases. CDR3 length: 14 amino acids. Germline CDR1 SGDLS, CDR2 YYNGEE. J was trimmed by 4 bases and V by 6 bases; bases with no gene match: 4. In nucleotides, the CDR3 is TGTGCCAGCACGTCGGGACAGGGTAATGAAAAACTGTTTTTT. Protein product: CASTSGQGNEKLFF.

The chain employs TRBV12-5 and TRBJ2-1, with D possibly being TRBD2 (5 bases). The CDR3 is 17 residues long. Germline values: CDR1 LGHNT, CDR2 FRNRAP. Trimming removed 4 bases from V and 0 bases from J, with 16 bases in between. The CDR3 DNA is TGTGCTAGTGGTTCCCGTCTTAGAGGGAGCTCCTACAATGAGCAGTTCTTC. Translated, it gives CASGSRLRGSSYNEQFF.

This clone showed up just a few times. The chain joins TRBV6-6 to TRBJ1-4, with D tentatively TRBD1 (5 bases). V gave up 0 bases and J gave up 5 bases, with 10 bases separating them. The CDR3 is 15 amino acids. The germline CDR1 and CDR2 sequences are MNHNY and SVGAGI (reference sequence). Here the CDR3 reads CASSYSGGDNEKLFF. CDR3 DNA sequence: TGTGCCAGCAGTTACTCGGGAGGGGACAATGAAAAACTGTTTTTT.

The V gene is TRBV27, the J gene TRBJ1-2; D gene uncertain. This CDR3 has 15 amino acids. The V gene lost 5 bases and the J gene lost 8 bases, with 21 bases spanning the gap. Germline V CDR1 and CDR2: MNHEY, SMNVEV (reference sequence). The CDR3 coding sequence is TGTGCCAGCAGTCCTCTGCTCGGTGGAGTTGCGGGCTACACCTTC. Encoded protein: CASSPLLGGVAGYTF.